One sample yielded the 3 T cell receptor beta chains listed below, sequenced in a study of shared clonotypes between healthy human individuals. Profiled with immunoSEQ multiplex PCR; TCRdb holds only in-frame clones, not every one. The data contain roughly 660,000 clones, roughly 88% of them singletons. The material sequenced was memory CD8+ T cells from PBMCs. Noted subset: CD45RO+ cells pooled with CCR7-negative TemRA cells. The source is a man younger than 35 in good health. Some clones in this sample may be carry-over from other donors' samples.

As DNA, the CDR3 is TGTGCCAGTAGTCCGCGACGGGATGAGCAGTTCTTC. Its protein is CASSPRRDEQFF. The rearrangement joins TRBV19 to TRBJ2-1; D call uncertain. This CDR3 spans 12 amino acids. The germline V gene has CDR1 LNHDA and CDR2 SQIVND (reference sequence). Trimming removed 5 bases at V and 8 bases at J, with 10 bases between.

This chain connects TRBV29-1 to TRBJ2-2; perhaps TRBD1 as D (5 bases). V lost 6 bases to trimming and J lost 0 bases, with 11 bases between them. CDR1 and CDR2 (germline): SQVTM, ANQGSEA. This CDR3 contains 14 residues. The CDR3 DNA follows: TGCAGCGTCTGGGGCACACCGAACACCGGGGAGCTGTTTTTT. Protein sequence: CSVWGTPNTGELFF.

The chain recombines TRBV5-4 with TRBJ2-1, with 12 nucleotides matching TRBD2. J lost 8 bases, V lost 0 bases, and 9 bases had no gene match. CDR3 size: 17 residues. Germline V gene data show CDR1 as SGHNT and CDR2 as YYREEE (reference sequence). The CDR3 reads CASSLGLAGVRLDEQFF. For the CDR3, the DNA is TGTGCCAGCAGCTTGGGACTAGCGGGAGTGCGTCTCGATGAGCAGTTCTTC.